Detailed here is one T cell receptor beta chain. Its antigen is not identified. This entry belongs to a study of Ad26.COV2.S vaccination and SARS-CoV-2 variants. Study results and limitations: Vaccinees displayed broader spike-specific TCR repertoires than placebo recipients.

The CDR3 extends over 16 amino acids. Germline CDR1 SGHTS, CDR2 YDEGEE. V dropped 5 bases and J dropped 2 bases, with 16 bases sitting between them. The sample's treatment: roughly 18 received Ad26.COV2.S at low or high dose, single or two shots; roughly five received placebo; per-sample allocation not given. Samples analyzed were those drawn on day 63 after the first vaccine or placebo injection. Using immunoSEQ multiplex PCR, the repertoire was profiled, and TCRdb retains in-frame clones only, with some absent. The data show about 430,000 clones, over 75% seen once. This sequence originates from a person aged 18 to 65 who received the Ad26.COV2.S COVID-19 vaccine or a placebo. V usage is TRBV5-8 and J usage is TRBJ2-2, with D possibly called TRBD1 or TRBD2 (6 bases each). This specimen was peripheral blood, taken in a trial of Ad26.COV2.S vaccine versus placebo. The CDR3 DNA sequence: TGTGCCAGCAGAAGAATCGGGGGCGGTAACACCGGGGAGCTGTTTTTT. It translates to CASRRIGGGNTGELFF.